One sample yielded the 9 T cell receptor beta chains listed below, sequenced in a study of technical replicates of blood from a few donors (TCRdb year 2017). Preparation of the library involved the immunoSEQ multiplex PCR assay. The clones in this table, taken by TCRdb from immuneACCESS, are in-frame only. Not every clone is retained; where verified, under half of the shortfall comes from an unresolved V gene, and the cause of the rest is unknown. In this sample the table shows about 80,000 clones, less than 95% of which occur a single time. The ten top clones hold about 0.39% of the sample. What was sequenced was T cells isolated from PBMCs. These receptors were taken from a human donor in good health.

The gene calls are TRBV29-1 and TRBJ2-5; 7 bases align to TRBD2. The V and J ends lost 7 bases and 3 bases, in that order; junction bases with no gene match: 5. This CDR3 comprises 12 residues. CDR1 and CDR2 (germline): SQVTM, ANQGSEA. The CDR3 sequence is CSGDLAEETQYF. The CDR3 bases are TGCAGCGGTGATCTAGCGGAAGAGACCCAGTACTTC.

Only one count was recorded for this clone. The chain is built from TRBV30 and TRBJ2-7; 10 bases match TRBD2. The germline V gene encodes CDR1 GTSNPN and CDR2 SVGIG (reference sequence). After removal of 2 bases from V and 4 bases from J, the junction contained 5 bases not matched to a gene. There are 14 residues in the CDR3. The CDR3 DNA is TGTGCCTGGAGTTTGGCTAGCGGGAGTTACGAGCAGTACTTC. It codes for CAWSLASGSYEQYF. The full variable domain, with the rest looked up from reference TRBV30 and TRBJ2-7, is SQTIHQWPATLVQPVGSPLSLECTVEGTSNPNLYWYRQAAGRGLQLLFYSVGIGQISSEVPQNLSASRPQDRQFILSSKKLLLSDSGFYLCAWSLASGSYEQYFGPGTRLTVT.

The CDR3 loop reads CASSHLGSDAEQFF. CDR3 in DNA: TGCGCCAGCAGCCACCTCGGTAGCGACGCTGAGCAGTTCTTC. The chain employs TRBV4-3 and TRBJ2-1, with D perhaps matching TRBD2 (5 bases). The CDR3 has 14 residues. V lost 3 bases to trimming and J lost 9 bases, with 15 bases between them. From germline, CDR1 is LGHNA and CDR2 YSLEER.

The chain carries TRBV6-5 and TRBJ2-6; D is unclear. The germline gives CDR1 MNHEY, CDR2 SVGAGI. This CDR3 region has 15 residues. Trimming pared 1 base from V and 1 base from J, leaving 5 bases between. The CDR3 protein is CASSYFSSGANVLTF. As DNA, the CDR3 is TGTGCCAGCAGTTACTTCTCTTCTGGGGCCAACGTCCTGACTTTC.

This clone has a single count. CDR3 residues: CAISLSGQGLYGYTF. The CDR3 DNA sequence: TGTGCCATCAGTCTATCCGGCCAGGGCCTCTATGGCTACACCTTC. The chain is built from TRBV10-3 and TRBJ1-2, with D possibly TRBD1 on 5 matching bases. CDR1 is ENHRY, CDR2 SYGVKD, per germline. There are 15 residues in the CDR3. Trimming shortened V by 5 bases and J by 4 bases, and 17 bases separated the two germline ends.

V is TRBV5-5 and J is TRBJ1-1; TRBD1 matches 9 bases. V trimming: 3 bases; J trimming: 5 bases; junction bases outside the gene matches: 5. CDR3 length: 14 amino acids. The germline V gene encodes CDR1 SGHKS and CDR2 YYEKEE (reference sequence). The CDR3 sequence is CASSWRDRETEAFF. Here the CDR3 DNA reads TGTGCCAGCAGCTGGCGGGACAGGGAAACTGAAGCTTTCTTT.

The chain has TRBV27 and TRBJ2-7, with D perhaps matching TRBD2 (7 bases). CDR3 length: 13 residues. Germline CDR1 reads MNHEY; CDR2 reads SMNVEV (reference sequence). Trimming removed 3 bases from V and 6 bases from J, with 12 bases in between. This CDR3 is CASSLGGALEQYF. As DNA, the CDR3 is TGTGCCAGCAGTTTGGGGGGGGCCCTCGAGCAGTACTTC.

The chain uses TRBV6-5 and TRBJ2-7, with 8 bases identical to TRBD1. The CDR3 length is 14 residues. CDR1 is MNHEY, CDR2 SVGAGI, per germline. With V trimmed by 5 bases and J by 6 bases, 9 bases remained unmatched. CDR3: CASSVRDRNLEQYF. The CDR3 DNA follows: TGTGCCAGCAGTGTCCGGGACAGGAACCTCGAGCAGTACTTC.

The chain is built from TRBV4-2 and TRBJ2-3, with 10 bases fitting TRBD2. J was trimmed by 3 bases and V by 3 bases; bases with no gene match: 3. This CDR3 region has 15 residues. CDR1 LGHNA and CDR2 YNFKEQ come from the germline V gene. The chain's CDR3 is CASSHLAGVTDTQYF. DNA for the CDR3: TGTGCCAGCAGCCACCTAGCGGGAGTAACAGATACGCAGTATTTT.